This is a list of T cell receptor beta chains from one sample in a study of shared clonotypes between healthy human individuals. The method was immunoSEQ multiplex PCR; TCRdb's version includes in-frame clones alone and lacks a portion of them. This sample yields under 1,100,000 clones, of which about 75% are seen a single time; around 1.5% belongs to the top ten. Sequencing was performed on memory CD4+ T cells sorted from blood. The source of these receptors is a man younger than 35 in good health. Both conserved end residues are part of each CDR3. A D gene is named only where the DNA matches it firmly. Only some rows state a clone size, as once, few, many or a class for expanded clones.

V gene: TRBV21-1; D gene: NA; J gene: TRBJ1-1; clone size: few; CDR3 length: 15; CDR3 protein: CASSSRDRGDTEAFF; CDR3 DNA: TGTGCCAGCAGCTCCCGGGACAGGGGGGACACTGAAGCTTTCTTT
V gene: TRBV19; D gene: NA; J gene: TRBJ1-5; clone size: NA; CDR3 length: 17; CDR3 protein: CASSSPPGHKSNQPQHF; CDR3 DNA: TGTGCCAGTAGTTCACCTCCGGGACATAAAAGCAATCAGCCCCAGCATTTT
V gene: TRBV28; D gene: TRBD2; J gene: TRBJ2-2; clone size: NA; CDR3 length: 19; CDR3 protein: CASSPLAGTGGGRRMELFF; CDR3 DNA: TGTGCCAGCAGTCCCCTAGCCGGGACCGGGGGGGGGAGGCGGATGGAGCTGTTTTTT
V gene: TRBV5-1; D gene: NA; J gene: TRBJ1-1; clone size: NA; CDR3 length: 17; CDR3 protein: CASSLGHMEAAMTEAFF; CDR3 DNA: TGCGCCAGCAGCTTGGGACACATGGAAGCTGCAATGACTGAAGCTTTCTTT
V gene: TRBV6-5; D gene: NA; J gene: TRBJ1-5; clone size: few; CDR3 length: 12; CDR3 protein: CASGEVGQPQHF; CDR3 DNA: TGTGCCAGCGGGGAAGTAGGGCAGCCCCAGCATTTT
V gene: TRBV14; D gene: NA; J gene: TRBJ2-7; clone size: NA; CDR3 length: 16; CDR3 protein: CASSSRFSGGSGPQYF; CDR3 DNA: TGTGCCAGCAGCTCAAGGTTCTCCGGGGGCTCGGGCCCTCAGTACTTC
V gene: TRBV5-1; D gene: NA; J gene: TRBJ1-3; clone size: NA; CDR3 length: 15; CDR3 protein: CASSTSGVYGNTIYF; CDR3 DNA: TGCGCCAGCAGCACCTCAGGGGTGTACGGAAACACCATATATTTT
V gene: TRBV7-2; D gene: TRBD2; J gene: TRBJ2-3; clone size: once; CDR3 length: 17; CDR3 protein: CASSSLWDYKSTDTQYF; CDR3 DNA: TGTGCCAGCAGCTCTTTATGGGACTACAAATCCACAGATACGCAGTATTTT
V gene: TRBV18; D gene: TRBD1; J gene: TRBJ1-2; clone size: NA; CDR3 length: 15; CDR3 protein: CASSPQGQGAYGYTF; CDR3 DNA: TGTGCCAGCTCACCTCAGGGGCAGGGGGCATATGGCTACACCTTC
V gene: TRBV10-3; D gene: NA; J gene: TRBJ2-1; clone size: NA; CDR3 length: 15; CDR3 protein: CAINEGLQSNNEQFF; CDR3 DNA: TGTGCCATCAATGAGGGCCTACAATCCAACAATGAGCAGTTCTTC
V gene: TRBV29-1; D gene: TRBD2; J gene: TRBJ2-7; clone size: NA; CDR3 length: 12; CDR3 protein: CSVGGEPYEQYF; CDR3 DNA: TGCAGCGTCGGGGGGGAACCCTACGAGCAGTACTTC
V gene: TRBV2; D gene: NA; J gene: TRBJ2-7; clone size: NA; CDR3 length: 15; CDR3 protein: CASLVAPAGYYEQYF; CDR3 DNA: TGTGCCAGCCTCGTAGCCCCGGCCGGTTACTACGAGCAGTACTTC
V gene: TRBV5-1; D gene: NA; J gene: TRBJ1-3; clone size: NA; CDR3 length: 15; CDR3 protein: CASSAGGSSGNTIYF; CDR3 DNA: TGCGCCAGCAGCGCCGGTGGCAGCTCTGGAAACACCATATATTTT
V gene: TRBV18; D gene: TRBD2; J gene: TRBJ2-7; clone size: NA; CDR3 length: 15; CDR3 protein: CASSPPGLGKYEQYF; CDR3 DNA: TGTGCCAGCTCACCACCGGGACTAGGGAAATACGAGCAGTACTTC
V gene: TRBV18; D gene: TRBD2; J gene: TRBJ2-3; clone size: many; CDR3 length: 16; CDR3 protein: CASSRGVAGVTDTQYF; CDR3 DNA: TGTGCCAGCTCACGTGGGGTAGCGGGAGTAACAGATACGCAGTATTTT
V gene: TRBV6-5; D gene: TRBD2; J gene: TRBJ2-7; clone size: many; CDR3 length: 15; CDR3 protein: CASSSGLAGNYEQYF; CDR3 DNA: TGTGCCAGCAGTTCGGGACTAGCGGGAAACTACGAGCAGTACTTC
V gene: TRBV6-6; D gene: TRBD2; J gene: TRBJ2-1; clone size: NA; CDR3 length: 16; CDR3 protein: CASITTGTTSYNEQFF; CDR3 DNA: TGTGCCAGCATCACAACCGGGACTACATCCTACAATGAGCAGTTCTTC
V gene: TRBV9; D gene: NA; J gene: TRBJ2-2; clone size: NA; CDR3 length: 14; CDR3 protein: CASSPQPLGGELFF; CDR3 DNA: TGTGCCAGCAGCCCTCAACCCCTAGGCGGGGAGCTGTTTTTT
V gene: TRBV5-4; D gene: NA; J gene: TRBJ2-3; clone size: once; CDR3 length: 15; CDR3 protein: CASSPGGGPTDTQYF; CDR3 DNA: TGTGCCAGCAGCCCCGGAGGGGGACCCACAGATACGCAGTATTTT
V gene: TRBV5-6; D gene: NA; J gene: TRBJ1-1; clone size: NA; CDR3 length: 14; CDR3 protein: CASSLRDGRAEAFF; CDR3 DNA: TGTGCCAGCAGCTTGAGAGACGGGAGGGCTGAAGCTTTCTTT
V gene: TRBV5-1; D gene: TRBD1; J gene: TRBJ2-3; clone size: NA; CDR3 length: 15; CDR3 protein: CASSSLQGWTDTQYF; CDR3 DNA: TGCGCCAGCAGCTCTTTACAGGGGTGGACAGATACGCAGTATTTT
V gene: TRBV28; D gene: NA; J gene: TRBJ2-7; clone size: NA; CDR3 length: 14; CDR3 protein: CASSAGTVTYEQYF; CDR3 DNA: TGTGCCAGCAGTGCCGGGACGGTGACCTACGAGCAGTACTTC
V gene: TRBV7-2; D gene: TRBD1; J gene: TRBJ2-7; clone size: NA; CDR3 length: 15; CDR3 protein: CASSLALRDRVEQYF; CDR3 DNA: TGTGCCAGCAGCTTAGCGCTGAGGGACAGGGTCGAGCAGTACTTC
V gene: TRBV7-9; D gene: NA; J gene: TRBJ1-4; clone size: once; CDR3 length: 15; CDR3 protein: CASSLLTGLREKLFF; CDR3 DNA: TGTGCCAGCAGCTTACTCACAGGGTTGCGTGAAAAACTGTTTTTT
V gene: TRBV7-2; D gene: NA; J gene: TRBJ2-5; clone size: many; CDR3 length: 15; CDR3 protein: CASSLDGFRGETQYF; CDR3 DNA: TGTGCCAGCAGCTTAGACGGGTTTCGTGGGGAGACCCAGTACTTC
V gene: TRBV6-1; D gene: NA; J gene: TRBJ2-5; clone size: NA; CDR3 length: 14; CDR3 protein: CASHVAGRGETQYF; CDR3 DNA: TGTGCCAGCCACGTAGCAGGTCGGGGAGAGACCCAGTACTTC
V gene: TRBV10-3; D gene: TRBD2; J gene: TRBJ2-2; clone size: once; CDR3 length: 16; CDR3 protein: CAISQPSGGNTGELFF; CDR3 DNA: TGTGCCATCAGTCAGCCTAGCGGGGGGAACACCGGGGAGCTGTTTTTT
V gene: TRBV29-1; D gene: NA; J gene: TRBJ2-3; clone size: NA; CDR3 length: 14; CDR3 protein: CSAVVSTGTDTQYF; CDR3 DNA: TGCAGCGCCGTAGTATCGACAGGCACAGATACGCAGTATTTT
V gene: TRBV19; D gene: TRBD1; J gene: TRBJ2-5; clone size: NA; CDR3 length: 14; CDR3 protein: CASSQLQGSETQYF; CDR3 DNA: TGTGCCAGTAGCCAATTACAGGGGTCGGAGACCCAGTACTTC
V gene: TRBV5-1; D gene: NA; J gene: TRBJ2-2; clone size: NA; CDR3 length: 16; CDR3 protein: CASSLGLGPNTGELFF; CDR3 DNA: TGCGCCAGCAGCTTGGGACTGGGCCCGAACACCGGGGAGCTGTTTTTT
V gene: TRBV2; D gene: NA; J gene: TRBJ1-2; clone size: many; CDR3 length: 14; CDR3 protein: CASSEWGRGYGYTF; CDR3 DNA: TGTGCCAGCAGTGAATGGGGCCGCGGCTATGGCTACACCTTC
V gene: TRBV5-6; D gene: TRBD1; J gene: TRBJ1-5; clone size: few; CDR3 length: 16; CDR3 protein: CASSVGTGRGFEPQHF; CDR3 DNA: TGTGCCAGCAGCGTGGGGACAGGCCGCGGGTTTGAGCCCCAGCATTTT
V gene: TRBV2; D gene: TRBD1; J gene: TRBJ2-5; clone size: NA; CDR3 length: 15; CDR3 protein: CASSDSGTVGETQYF; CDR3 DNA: TGTGCCAGCAGTGATTCCGGGACAGTTGGAGAGACCCAGTACTTC
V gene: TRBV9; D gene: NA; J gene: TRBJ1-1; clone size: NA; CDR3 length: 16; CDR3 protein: CASSVGVWGRETEAFF; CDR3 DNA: TGTGCCAGCAGCGTAGGGGTGTGGGGGCGCGAAACTGAAGCTTTCTTT
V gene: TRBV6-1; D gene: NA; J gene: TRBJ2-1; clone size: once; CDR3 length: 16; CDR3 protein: CASSEALGKAYNEQFF; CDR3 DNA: TGTGCCAGCAGTGAAGCGCTTGGGAAAGCCTACAATGAGCAGTTCTTC
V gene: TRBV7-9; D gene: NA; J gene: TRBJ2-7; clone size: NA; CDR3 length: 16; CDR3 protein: CASTANRFSSSYEQYF; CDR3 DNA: TGTGCCAGCACAGCTAACAGGTTCAGCAGCTCCTACGAGCAGTACTTC
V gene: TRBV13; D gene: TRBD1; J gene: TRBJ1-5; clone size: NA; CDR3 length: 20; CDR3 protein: CASSLVQGVSGWRYNQPQHF; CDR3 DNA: TGTGCCAGCAGCTTAGTTCAGGGGGTCTCAGGGTGGAGGTACAATCAGCCCCAGCATTTT
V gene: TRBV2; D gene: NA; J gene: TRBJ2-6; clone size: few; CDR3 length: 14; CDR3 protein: CASGRAVGANVLTF; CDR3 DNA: TGTGCCAGCGGAAGGGCAGTCGGGGCCAACGTCCTGACTTTC
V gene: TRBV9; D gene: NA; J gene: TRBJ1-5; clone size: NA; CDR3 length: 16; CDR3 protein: CASSSPYFASNQPQHF; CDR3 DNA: TGTGCCAGCAGCTCCCCCTACTTCGCTAGCAATCAGCCCCAGCATTTT
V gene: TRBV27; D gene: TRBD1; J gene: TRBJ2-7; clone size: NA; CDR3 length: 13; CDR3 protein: CASRQGQSGEQYF; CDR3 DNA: TGTGCCAGCAGACAGGGGCAATCAGGCGAGCAGTACTTC
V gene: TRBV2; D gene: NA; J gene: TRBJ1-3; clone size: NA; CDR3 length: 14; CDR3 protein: CASTGAYSGNTIYF; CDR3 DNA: TGTGCCAGCACGGGGGCCTACTCTGGAAACACCATATATTTT
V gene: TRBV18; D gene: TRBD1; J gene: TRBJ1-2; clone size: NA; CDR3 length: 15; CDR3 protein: CASSPDRTSNYGYTF; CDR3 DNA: TGTGCCAGCTCACCGGACAGGACTTCTAACTATGGCTACACCTTC
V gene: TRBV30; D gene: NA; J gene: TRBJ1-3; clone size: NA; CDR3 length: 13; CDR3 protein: CAWGGQSGNTIYF; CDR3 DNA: TGTGCCTGGGGGGGGCAATCTGGAAACACCATATATTTT
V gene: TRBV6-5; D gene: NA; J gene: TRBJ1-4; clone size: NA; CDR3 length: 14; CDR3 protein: CASSPGHTNEKLFF; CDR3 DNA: TGTGCCAGCAGTCCGGGACATACTAATGAAAAACTGTTTTTT
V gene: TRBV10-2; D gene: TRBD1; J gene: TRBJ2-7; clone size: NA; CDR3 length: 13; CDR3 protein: CASRRDRPYEQYF; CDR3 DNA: TGCGCCAGCAGGAGGGACAGGCCATACGAGCAGTACTTC
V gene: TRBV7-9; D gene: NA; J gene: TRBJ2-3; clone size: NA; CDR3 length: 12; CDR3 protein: CASSLATDTQYF; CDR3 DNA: TGTGCCAGCAGCCTCGCCACAGATACGCAGTATTTT
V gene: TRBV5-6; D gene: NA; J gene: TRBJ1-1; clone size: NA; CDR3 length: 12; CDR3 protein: CASSLWDTEAFF; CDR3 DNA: TGTGCCAGCAGCTTGTGGGACACTGAAGCTTTCTTT
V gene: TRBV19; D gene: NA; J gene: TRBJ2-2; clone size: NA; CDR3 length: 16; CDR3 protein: CASSISRESYAGELFF; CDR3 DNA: TGTGCCAGTAGTATATCCCGGGAGTCGTACGCCGGGGAGCTGTTTTTT
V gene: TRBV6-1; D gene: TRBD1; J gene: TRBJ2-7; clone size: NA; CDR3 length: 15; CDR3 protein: CASSVQDRGPYEQYF; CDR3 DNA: TGTGCCAGCAGCGTCCAAGACAGGGGTCCCTACGAGCAGTACTTC
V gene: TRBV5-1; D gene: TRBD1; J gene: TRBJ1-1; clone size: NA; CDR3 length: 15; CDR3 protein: CASSPTGTGDTEAFF; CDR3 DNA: TGCGCCAGCAGCCCTACCGGGACAGGGGACACTGAAGCTTTCTTT
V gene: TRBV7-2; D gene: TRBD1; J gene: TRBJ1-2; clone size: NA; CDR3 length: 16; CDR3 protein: CASSPLTGVGSYGYTF; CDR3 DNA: TGTGCCAGCAGCCCACTAACAGGGGTCGGAAGCTATGGCTACACCTTC
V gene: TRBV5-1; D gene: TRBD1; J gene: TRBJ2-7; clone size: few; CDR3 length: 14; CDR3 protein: CASSLQGRGNEQYF; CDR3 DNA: TGCGCCAGCAGCTTGCAGGGCAGGGGGAACGAGCAGTACTTC
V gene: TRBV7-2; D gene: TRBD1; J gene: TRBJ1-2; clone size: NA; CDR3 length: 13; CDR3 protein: CASSPDRQYGYTF; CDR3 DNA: TGTGCCAGCAGCCCGGACAGGCAGTATGGCTACACCTTC
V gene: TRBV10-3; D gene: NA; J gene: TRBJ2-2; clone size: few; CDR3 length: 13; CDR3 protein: CAVMDSYTGELFF; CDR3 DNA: TGTGCCGTTATGGACAGTTACACCGGGGAGCTGTTTTTT
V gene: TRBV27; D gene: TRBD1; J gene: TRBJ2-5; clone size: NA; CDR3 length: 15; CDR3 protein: CASSPGQTSGETQYF; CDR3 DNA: TGTGCCAGCAGTCCGGGACAGACCTCCGGAGAGACCCAGTACTTC
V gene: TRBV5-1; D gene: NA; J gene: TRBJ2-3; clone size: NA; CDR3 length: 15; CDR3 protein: CASSSAGSGTDTQYF; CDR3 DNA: TGCGCCAGCAGCTCGGCTGGTAGCGGCACAGATACGCAGTATTTT
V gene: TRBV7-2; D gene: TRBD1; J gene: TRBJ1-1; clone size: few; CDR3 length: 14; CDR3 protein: CASSRQGMNTEAFF; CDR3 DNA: TGTGCCAGCAGCCGACAGGGGATGAACACTGAAGCTTTCTTT
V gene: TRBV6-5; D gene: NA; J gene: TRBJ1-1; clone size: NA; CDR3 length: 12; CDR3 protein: CASSSQGAEAFF; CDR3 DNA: TGTGCCAGCAGCAGTCAAGGGGCTGAAGCTTTCTTT
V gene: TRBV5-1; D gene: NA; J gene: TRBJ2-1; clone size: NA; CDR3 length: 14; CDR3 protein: CASSLDGVGNEQFF; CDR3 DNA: TGCGCCAGCAGCTTGGACGGGGTAGGCAATGAGCAGTTCTTC
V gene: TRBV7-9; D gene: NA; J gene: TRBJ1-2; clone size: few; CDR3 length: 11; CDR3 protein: CASSLGQGYTF; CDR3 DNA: TGTGCCAGCAGCTTAGGGCAAGGCTACACCTTC